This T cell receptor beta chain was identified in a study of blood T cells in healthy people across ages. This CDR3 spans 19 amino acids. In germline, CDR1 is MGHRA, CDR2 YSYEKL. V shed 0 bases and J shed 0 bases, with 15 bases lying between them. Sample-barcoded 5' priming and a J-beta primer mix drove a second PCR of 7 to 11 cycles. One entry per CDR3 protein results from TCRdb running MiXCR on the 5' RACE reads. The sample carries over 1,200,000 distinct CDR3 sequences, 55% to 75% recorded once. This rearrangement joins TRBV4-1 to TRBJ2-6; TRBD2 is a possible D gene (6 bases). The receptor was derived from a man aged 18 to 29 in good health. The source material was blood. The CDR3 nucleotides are TGCGCCAGCAGCCAAGATGGGCGGGATAGGTTCTCTGGGGCCAACGTCCTGACTTTC. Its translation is CASSQDGRDRFSGANVLTF.